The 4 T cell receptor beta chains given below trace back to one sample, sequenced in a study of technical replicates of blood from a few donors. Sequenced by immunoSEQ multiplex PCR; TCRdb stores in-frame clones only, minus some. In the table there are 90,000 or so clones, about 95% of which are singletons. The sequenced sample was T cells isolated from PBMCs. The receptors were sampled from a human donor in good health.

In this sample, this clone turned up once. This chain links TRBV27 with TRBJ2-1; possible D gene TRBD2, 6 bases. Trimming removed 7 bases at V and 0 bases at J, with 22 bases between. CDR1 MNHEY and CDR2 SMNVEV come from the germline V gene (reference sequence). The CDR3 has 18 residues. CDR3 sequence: CASTSLGIAVSSYNEQFF. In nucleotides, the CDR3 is TGTGCCAGCACCAGCCTGGGGATAGCGGTAAGCTCCTACAATGAGCAGTTCTTC.

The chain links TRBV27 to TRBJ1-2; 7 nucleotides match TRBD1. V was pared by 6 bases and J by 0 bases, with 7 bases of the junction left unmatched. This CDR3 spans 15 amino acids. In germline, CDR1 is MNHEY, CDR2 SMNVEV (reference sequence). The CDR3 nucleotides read TGTGCCAGCAGCCAGGTGACAGGGTCTAACTATGGCTACACCTTC. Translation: CASSQVTGSNYGYTF.

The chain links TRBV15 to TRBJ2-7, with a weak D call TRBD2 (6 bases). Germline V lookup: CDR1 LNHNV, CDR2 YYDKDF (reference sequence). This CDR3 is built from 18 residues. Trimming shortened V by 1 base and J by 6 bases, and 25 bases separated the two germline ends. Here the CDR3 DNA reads TGTGCCACCAGCAGAGTTTCCCGGCTCGCGGGGCAACTACGCGAGCAGTACTTC. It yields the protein CATSRVSRLAGQLREQYF.

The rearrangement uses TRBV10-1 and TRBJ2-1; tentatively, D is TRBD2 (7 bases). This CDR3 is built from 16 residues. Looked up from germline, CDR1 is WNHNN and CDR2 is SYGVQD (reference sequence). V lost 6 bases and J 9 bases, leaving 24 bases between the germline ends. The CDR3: CASSYEKDGGLGEQFF. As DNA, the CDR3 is TGCGCCAGCAGCTATGAAAAAGACGGGGGGCTAGGTGAGCAGTTCTTC.